Included here is one T cell receptor (beta chain) sequence, with context. Its specific antigen is unknown. These data belong to a study of T cells expressing NK-cell markers (dated by TCRdb to about 2020). Regarding the study in general: TCR beta-chain repertoires were profiled in sorted CD3+CD56+NKG2C+, CD3+CD56+NKG2C- and CD3+CD56-NKG2C+ T-cell subsets from fewer than 10 donors. All eight donors whose samples were sequenced were randomly selected healthy volunteers, three of them men and five women. Sequencing of the libraries produced 2 x 150 bp reads on Illumina HiSeq 2000/2500, MiSeq or NextSeq. Among the eight sequenced donors, seven were HCMV-seropositive and one was HCMV-seronegative. General findings and caveats noted by the study authors: Whether the expanded NKG2C-expressing T cell clones were specific for HCMV antigens remained unclear. In more than five donors, the dominant CD3+CD56+NKG2C+ clonotypes were found to rank among the top 10 CD8+ clonotypes and to make up about 1.0-7.0% of CD8+ T cells. Those dominant clonotypes were again the most abundant among CD3+CD56-NKG2C+ cells in several donors, at roughly 28.3-60.1%.

TCRdb names Illumina HiSeq 2000 as the instrument used. TCR beta cDNA libraries were made by 5'RACE template switching that added a universal primer site and unique molecular identifiers. cDNA synthesis was primed from the TCR beta constant segment and was followed by two successive PCR amplification steps. As for the original processing: MIGEC was used to demultiplex reads and group reads by UMI, and MiTCR was used to assemble and quantify clonotypes. To exclude erroneous sequences, only TCR cDNA sequences supported by at least two reads were retained. The tcR package was used for downstream repertoire analysis, and clonotypes were matched between fractions using CDR3 nucleotide sequence together with V segment. VDJmatch was used to annotate antigen specificity against VDJdb, with one amino acid substitution in CDR3 allowed. The reads, reprocessed by TCRdb, yield one row per CDR3 protein sequence and no DNA. The V and J calls were determined by TCRdb, not by the authors. This sample's table has entries for more than 250,000 distinct CDR3 sequences. The top ten hold about 0.39% of the sample.

HCMV-specific IgG was detected in serum with a commercial ELISA kit to determine HCMV serostatus. Peripheral blood mononuclear cells were isolated from blood by Ficoll density gradient centrifugation. Measured from the cysteine to the phenylalanine, the CDR3 is 15 residues long. A DNA sequence was not provided. CDR1 and CDR2, per the germline V gene (reference sequence), are DFQATT and SNEGSKA. The receptor chain draws on TRBV20-1 and TRBJ1-6; as DNA is missing, the TRBD1 call by TCRdb cannot be tested. This TCR came from a man aged 18 to 29 in good health. Donor details come from another sample of the same person, matched by shared clones. The sequenced sample consisted of blood T cells: a sorted CD56 or NKG2C T cell subset, CD4+ or CD8+ T cells, or bulk PBMC T cells (not recorded which). The CDR3: CSAGDTRLWGGPLHF.